This T cell receptor (beta chain) emerged from a study of blood T cell repertoires in COVID-19. CDR1 is SGHAT, CDR2 FQNNGV, per germline. The CDR3 is 16 residues long. The J segment lost 5 bases and the V segment lost 6 bases, leaving 14 bases of the junction unmatched. This clone occurred once. Data came from immunoSEQ multiplex PCR; TCRdb stores just in-frame clones and leaves some out. The sample lists around 97,000 clones; around 88% were seen once. The receptor's source is a human donor in a cohort sampled during active COVID-19. The rearrangement uses TRBV11-2 and TRBJ2-7; 9 nucleotides agree with TRBD2. Sequencing was carried out using peripheral blood. The CDR3 spells CASSPSILAGNHEQYF. DNA of the CDR3: TGTGCCAGCAGTCCATCCATACTAGCGGGTAACCACGAGCAGTACTTC.